This record concerns one T cell receptor (beta chain) sequence. Germline-derived CDR1 and CDR2 are SGDLS and YYNGEE. CDR3 length: 16 residues. V shed 4 bases and J 0 bases; nucleotides not matched to a gene: 5. The record originates from a study of technical replicates of blood from a few donors. The method was immunoSEQ multiplex PCR; TCRdb's version includes in-frame clones alone and lacks a portion of them. Here the sample spans about 12,000 clones, over 85% being singletons. The receptor was derived from a human donor in good health. Sequencing input: PBMCs. The rearrangement uses TRBV9 and TRBJ2-3; TRBD2 agrees at 10 bases. DNA for the CDR3: TGTGCCAGCAGCCCAACTAGCGGGGCTAGCACAGATACGCAGTATTTT. This translates into CASSPTSGASTDTQYF.